One and the same sample provided the 5 T cell receptor beta chains below, sequenced in a study of cytomegalovirus exposure and HLA in healthy donors. Amplification used 60 Vbeta primers and 13 Jbeta primers. Method: immunoSEQ multiplex PCR; TCRdb's copy keeps in-frame clones and lacks some. The sample records roughly 130,000 clones, 65% to 75% being singletons. The material sequenced was PBMCs. Source of these receptors: a man aged 35 to 55 in good health and CMV-seropositive.

Only a few counts were recorded for this clone. This chain links TRBV11-3 with TRBJ2-1; TRBD1 matches 10 bases. Germline assignment: CDR1 SGHNT and CDR2 YENEEA. The CDR3 consists of 16 residues. Germline trimming cut 4 bases from V and 5 bases from J; bases unmatched to any gene: 8. The CDR3: CASSYRQGAGNNEQFF. CDR3 coding DNA: TGTGCCAGCAGCTACCGACAGGGGGCCGGCAACAATGAGCAGTTCTTC.

V and J are TRBV30 and TRBJ1-5, with D tentatively TRBD1 (6 bases). Trimming pared 0 bases from V and 3 bases from J, leaving 12 bases between. The CDR3 runs to 15 residues. Germline loops: CDR1 GTSNPN, CDR2 SVGIG (reference sequence). This CDR3 reads CAWSVGTFNNQPQHF. CDR3 DNA: TGTGCCTGGAGTGTCGGGACATTTAACAATCAGCCCCAGCATTTT.

The rearrangement links TRBV5-5 to TRBJ1-5, with 7 positions matching TRBD1. Per germline, CDR1 SGHKS and CDR2 YYEKEE (reference sequence). V was clipped by 4 bases and J by 1 base; unmatched bases: 5. The CDR3 runs to 15 residues. The CDR3 DNA reads TGTGCCAGCAGCGTCCAGGGACAGAGCAATCAGCCCCAGCATTTT. It encodes CASSVQGQSNQPQHF.

The V and J genes are TRBV27 and TRBJ1-5, with a tentative D call TRBD1 (5 bases). Germline V gives CDR1 MNHEY, CDR2 SMNVEV (reference sequence). This CDR3 region has 15 residues. Trimming cost V 6 bases and J 3 bases, with 15 bases left between them. The DNA of the CDR3 is TGTGCCAGCAGATCAGGAGGGGATCCCAATCAGCCCCAGCATTTT. Its protein product is CASRSGGDPNQPQHF.

V and J are TRBV5-1 and TRBJ2-2, with 9 bases that match TRBD2. CDR1 is SGHRS and CDR2 is YFSETQ in the germline V gene. The CDR3 contains 14 residues. V gave up 4 bases and J gave up 6 bases; unmatched junction bases: 4. Here the CDR3 reads CASSRSGSAGELFF. The CDR3 bases are TGCGCCAGCAGCCGTAGCGGGAGCGCCGGGGAGCTGTTTTTT. Using reference TRBV5-1 and TRBJ2-2 for the parts outside the CDR3, the full variable domain is KAGVTQTPRYLIKTRGQQVTLSCSPISGHRSVSWYQQTPGQGLQFLFEYFSETQRNKGNFPGRFSGRQFSNSRSEMNVSTLELGDSALYLCASSRSGSAGELFFGEGSRLTVL.